A single sample is the source of the 4 T cell receptor beta chains below, sequenced in a study of response to subunit inactivated influenza vaccine. TCRdb called the RT-PCR reads again in MiXCR, with one record for every CDR3 protein. The sample lists 800,000 to 1,000,000 distinct CDR3 sequences; 21% were seen once. Sample: PBMCs from blood, taken 5 days after vaccination. The receptor set was obtained from a man aged 45-65 years who received an inactivated influenza vaccine.

The chain has TRBV6-5 and TRBJ1-2; TRBD1 might be the D (5 bases). CDR3 size: 15 residues. Trimming removed 1 base from V and 1 base from J, with 10 bases in between. Germline V CDR1 and CDR2: MNHEY, SVGAGI. The CDR3 here is CASSYWDLLNYGYTF. In nucleotides, the CDR3 is TGTGCCAGCAGTTACTGGGACCTCCTTAACTATGGCTACACCTTC.

The rearrangement joins TRBV10-3 to TRBJ1-2, with 7 bases lining up with TRBD1. CDR1 is ENHRY, CDR2 SYGVKD, per germline. V was clipped by 6 bases and J by 2 bases; unmatched bases: 3. The length of the CDR3 is 13 residues. CDR3 nucleotides: TGTGCCATCAGAGGGACAGAAAACTATGGCTACACCTTC. It translates to CAIRGTENYGYTF.

The chain employs TRBV24-1 and TRBJ2-3; possibly TRBD1 for D (6 bases). Trimming left V 4 bases short and J 2 bases short, with 12 bases between. Per the germline V gene, CDR1 is KGHDR and CDR2 is SFDVKD. The CDR3 is 15 amino acids. The CDR3 DNA sequence: TGTGCCACCAGTGACACGGGACAAGCCACAGATACGCAGTATTTT. This encodes CATSDTGQATDTQYF.

In this sample, this clonotype turned up a few times. This chain joins TRBV5-5 and TRBJ2-3, with TRBD2 identical over 7 bases. V trimming: 2 bases; J trimming: 2 bases; junction bases outside the gene matches: 8. The CDR3 is 16 amino acids. Germline CDR1 is SGHKS and CDR2 is YYEKEE (reference sequence). The DNA for the CDR3 is TGTGCCAGCAGCTTCGGGGCTAGCGGTTACACAGATACGCAGTATTTT. Amino acids: CASSFGASGYTDTQYF.